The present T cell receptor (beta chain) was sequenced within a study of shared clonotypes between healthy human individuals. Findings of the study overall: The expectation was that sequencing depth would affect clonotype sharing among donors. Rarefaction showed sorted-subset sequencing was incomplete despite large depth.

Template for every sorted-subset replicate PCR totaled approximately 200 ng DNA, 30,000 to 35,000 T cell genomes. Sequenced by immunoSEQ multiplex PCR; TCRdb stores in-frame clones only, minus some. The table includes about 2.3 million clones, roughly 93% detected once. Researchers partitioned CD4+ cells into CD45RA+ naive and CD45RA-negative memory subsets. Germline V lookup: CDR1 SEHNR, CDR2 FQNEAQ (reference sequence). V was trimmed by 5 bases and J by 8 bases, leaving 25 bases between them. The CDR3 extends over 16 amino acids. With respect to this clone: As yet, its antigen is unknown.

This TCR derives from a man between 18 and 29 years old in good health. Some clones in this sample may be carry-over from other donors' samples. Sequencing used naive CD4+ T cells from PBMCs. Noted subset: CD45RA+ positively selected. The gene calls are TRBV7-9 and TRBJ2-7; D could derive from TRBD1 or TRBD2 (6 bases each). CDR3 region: CASSPGAVYSVWKQYF. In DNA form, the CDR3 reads TGTGCCAGCAGCCCGGGGGCAGTTTACAGTGTCTGGAAGCAGTACTTC.